These T cell receptor beta chains were read from a single sample in a study of blood T cell repertoires in COVID-19. Measured with immunoSEQ multiplex PCR; TCRdb has only the in-frame clones, and not every one. This table holds fewer than 250,000 clones, around nine tenths found once. The sequenced sample consisted of peripheral blood. Every receptor here comes from a man in his sixties with acute or convalescent COVID-19. CDR3s include the opening cysteine and the closing phenylalanine or tryptophan. Each record gives: CDR3 length, D gene, J gene, clone size, V gene, CDR3 protein, CDR3 DNA. D genes are given only for firm matches. Size is stated for part of the rows, as once, few or many counts, or as a class when the clone is expanded.

cdr3_length: 17; d_call: TRBD2; j_call: TRBJ2-2; clone_size: NA; v_call: TRBV14; cdr3_aa: CASSQIISGGNTGELFF; cdr3_nt: TGTGCCAGCAGCCAGATAATTAGCGGGGGAAACACCGGGGAGCTGTTTTTT
cdr3_length: 16; d_call: TRBD1; j_call: TRBJ1-5; clone_size: NA; v_call: TRBV3-1/TRBV3-2; cdr3_aa: CASSQGTGVSNQPQHF; cdr3_nt: TGTGCCAGCAGCCAAGGCACAGGGGTTAGCAATCAGCCCCAGCATTTT
cdr3_length: 12; d_call: NA; j_call: TRBJ2-7; clone_size: NA; v_call: TRBV7-9; cdr3_aa: CASSLGRGEQYF; cdr3_nt: TGTGCCAGCAGCCTGGGGCGGGGTGAGCAGTACTTC
cdr3_length: 15; d_call: NA; j_call: TRBJ1-2; clone_size: NA; v_call: TRBV27; cdr3_aa: CATSSSPGGGYGYTF; cdr3_nt: TGTGCCACCAGTTCAAGTCCCGGGGGAGGATATGGCTACACCTTC
cdr3_length: 17; d_call: NA; j_call: TRBJ2-6; clone_size: NA; v_call: TRBV5-1; cdr3_aa: CASSFLAGAAGANVLTF; cdr3_nt: TGCGCCAGCAGCTTCCTCGCGGGGGCAGCTGGGGCCAACGTCCTGACTTTC
cdr3_length: 13; d_call: NA; j_call: TRBJ1-2; clone_size: NA; v_call: TRBV28; cdr3_aa: CASSLPPGKGYTF; cdr3_nt: TGTGCCAGCAGTCTCCCCCCAGGAAAAGGCTACACCTTC
cdr3_length: 16; d_call: NA; j_call: TRBJ2-5; clone_size: NA; v_call: TRBV14; cdr3_aa: CASSQGPQGGRETQYF; cdr3_nt: TGTGCCAGCAGCCAAGGCCCCCAGGGTGGGCGAGAGACCCAGTACTTC
cdr3_length: 15; d_call: TRBD2; j_call: TRBJ2-7; clone_size: NA; v_call: TRBV7-8; cdr3_aa: CASSLAQAGRHEQYF; cdr3_nt: TGTGCCAGCAGCTTAGCGCAAGCGGGGCGCCACGAGCAGTACTTC
cdr3_length: 15; d_call: TRBD2; j_call: TRBJ2-3; clone_size: NA; v_call: TRBV3-1/TRBV3-2; cdr3_aa: CASSRSGGASDTQYF; cdr3_nt: TGTGCCAGCAGCCGGAGCGGGGGGGCCTCAGATACGCAGTATTTT
cdr3_length: 16; d_call: TRBD1; j_call: TRBJ2-5; clone_size: NA; v_call: TRBV19; cdr3_aa: CASSTDRGLPRATQYF; cdr3_nt: TGTGCCAGTAGTACGGACAGGGGTCTCCCCCGGGCGACCCAGTACTTC
cdr3_length: 14; d_call: NA; j_call: TRBJ1-2; clone_size: NA; v_call: TRBV19; cdr3_aa: CASSNSGQSYGYTF; cdr3_nt: TGTGCCAGTAGCAATTCAGGACAAAGTTATGGCTACACCTTC
cdr3_length: 14; d_call: NA; j_call: TRBJ2-2; clone_size: NA; v_call: TRBV7-3; cdr3_aa: CASSLGVNTGELFF; cdr3_nt: TGTGCCAGCAGCTTAGGAGTAAACACCGGGGAGCTGTTTTTT
cdr3_length: 16; d_call: NA; j_call: TRBJ2-7; clone_size: NA; v_call: TRBV18; cdr3_aa: CASSLTLTEASYEQYF; cdr3_nt: TGTGCCAGCTCACTCACCTTGACAGAGGCCTCCTACGAGCAGTACTTC
cdr3_length: 13; d_call: NA; j_call: TRBJ2-1; clone_size: NA; v_call: TRBV5-1; cdr3_aa: CASHIGGYNEQFF; cdr3_nt: TGCGCCAGCCACATCGGAGGATACAATGAGCAGTTCTTC
cdr3_length: 15; d_call: NA; j_call: TRBJ2-1; clone_size: NA; v_call: TRBV4-1; cdr3_aa: CASSLFGGAGNEQFF; cdr3_nt: TGCGCCAGCAGCCTCTTTGGAGGGGCTGGAAATGAGCAGTTCTTC
cdr3_length: 17; d_call: TRBD1; j_call: TRBJ1-5; clone_size: NA; v_call: TRBV10-3; cdr3_aa: CAISGETGGIGNQPQHF; cdr3_nt: TGTGCCATCAGTGGGGAAACAGGGGGCATCGGCAATCAGCCCCAGCATTTT
cdr3_length: 14; d_call: NA; j_call: TRBJ1-1; clone_size: NA; v_call: TRBV6-1; cdr3_aa: CASSERGGIAEAFF; cdr3_nt: TGTGCCAGCAGTGAAAGGGGGGGGATCGCTGAAGCTTTCTTT
cdr3_length: 14; d_call: TRBD2; j_call: TRBJ2-5; clone_size: NA; v_call: TRBV18; cdr3_aa: CASSPPRGGETQYF; cdr3_nt: TGTGCCAGCTCACCACCCCGGGGGGGAGAGACCCAGTACTTC
cdr3_length: 16; d_call: NA; j_call: TRBJ1-6; clone_size: NA; v_call: TRBV7-3; cdr3_aa: CASSLMARGINSPLHF; cdr3_nt: TGTGCCAGCAGCTTAATGGCGCGGGGGATAAATTCACCCCTCCACTTT
cdr3_length: 16; d_call: NA; j_call: TRBJ1-1; clone_size: NA; v_call: TRBV12-2; cdr3_aa: CASRLAKQGGNTEAFF; cdr3_nt: TGTGCAAGTCGCTTAGCAAAACAGGGTGGTAACACTGAAGCTTTCTTT
cdr3_length: 16; d_call: TRBD1; j_call: TRBJ1-2; clone_size: NA; v_call: TRBV6-6; cdr3_aa: CASSSTRQGKNYGYTF; cdr3_nt: TGTGCCAGCAGTTCCACCCGACAGGGGAAAAACTATGGCTACACCTTC
cdr3_length: 13; d_call: TRBD1; j_call: TRBJ1-2; clone_size: NA; v_call: TRBV30; cdr3_aa: CAWRQGEAYGYTF; cdr3_nt: TGTGCCTGGCGACAGGGGGAGGCCTATGGCTACACCTTC
cdr3_length: 16; d_call: NA; j_call: TRBJ1-5; clone_size: NA; v_call: TRBV5-6; cdr3_aa: CASSLRGGGSNQPQHF; cdr3_nt: TGTGCCAGCAGCTTGCGGGGGGGAGGGAGCAATCAGCCCCAGCATTTT
cdr3_length: 14; d_call: TRBD1; j_call: TRBJ1-6; clone_size: NA; v_call: TRBV3-1/TRBV3-2; cdr3_aa: CASSPRQGGSPLHF; cdr3_nt: TGTGCCAGCAGCCCGCGACAGGGTGGTTCACCCCTCCACTTT
cdr3_length: 14; d_call: TRBD1; j_call: TRBJ2-2; clone_size: once; v_call: TRBV7-2; cdr3_aa: CASSPPGGTGELFF; cdr3_nt: TGTGCCAGCAGCCCACCAGGGGGCACCGGGGAGCTGTTTTTT
cdr3_length: 18; d_call: TRBD2; j_call: TRBJ2-1; clone_size: NA; v_call: TRBV15; cdr3_aa: CATSRDELAGGEYNEQFF; cdr3_nt: TGTGCCACCAGCAGAGACGAGCTAGCGGGGGGGGAATACAATGAGCAGTTCTTC
cdr3_length: 13; d_call: NA; j_call: TRBJ1-2; clone_size: NA; v_call: TRBV9; cdr3_aa: CASSPRINYGYTF; cdr3_nt: TGTGCCAGCAGCCCTCGTATAAACTATGGCTACACCTTC
cdr3_length: 14; d_call: NA; j_call: TRBJ2-7; clone_size: NA; v_call: TRBV6-5; cdr3_aa: CASSYSRVVNEQYF; cdr3_nt: TGTGCCAGCAGTTACTCGAGAGTGGTTAACGAGCAGTACTTC
cdr3_length: 16; d_call: NA; j_call: TRBJ1-2; clone_size: once; v_call: TRBV19; cdr3_aa: CASSPLGSDRLGGYTF; cdr3_nt: TGTGCCAGTAGTCCCCTTGGGTCCGACAGGCTCGGGGGCTACACCTTC
cdr3_length: 13; d_call: NA; j_call: TRBJ1-5; clone_size: NA; v_call: TRBV10-2; cdr3_aa: CASRWAGNQPQHF; cdr3_nt: TGCGCCAGCAGGTGGGCAGGGAATCAGCCCCAGCATTTT
cdr3_length: 15; d_call: TRBD1; j_call: TRBJ1-3; clone_size: once; v_call: TRBV6-5; cdr3_aa: CASSAPGQGEHTIYF; cdr3_nt: TGTGCCAGCAGCGCCCCGGGACAGGGGGAACACACCATATATTTT
cdr3_length: 16; d_call: TRBD2; j_call: TRBJ2-7; clone_size: once; v_call: TRBV6-5; cdr3_aa: CASSSLISGGPYEQYF; cdr3_nt: TGTGCCAGCAGTTCTCTAATCAGCGGGGGGCCTTACGAGCAGTACTTC
cdr3_length: 15; d_call: TRBD1; j_call: TRBJ1-2; clone_size: NA; v_call: TRBV11-2; cdr3_aa: CASSLDVGTGNGYTF; cdr3_nt: TGTGCCAGCAGCTTAGACGTTGGGACAGGGAATGGCTACACCTTC
cdr3_length: 11; d_call: NA; j_call: TRBJ1-1; clone_size: once; v_call: TRBV6-2/TRBV6-3; cdr3_aa: CASSYQGPAFF; cdr3_nt: TGTGCCAGCAGTTACCAGGGGCCAGCTTTCTTT
cdr3_length: 14; d_call: NA; j_call: TRBJ1-2; clone_size: NA; v_call: TRBV11-2; cdr3_aa: CASSLVQRGYGYTF; cdr3_nt: TGTGCCAGCAGCTTAGTCCAGCGGGGCTATGGCTACACCTTC
cdr3_length: 17; d_call: TRBD2; j_call: TRBJ2-1; clone_size: few; v_call: TRBV11-2; cdr3_aa: CASSLGAELAGNNEQFF; cdr3_nt: TGTGCCAGCAGCTTAGGGGCTGAGCTAGCGGGGAACAATGAGCAGTTCTTC
cdr3_length: 13; d_call: NA; j_call: TRBJ1-2; clone_size: NA; v_call: TRBV3-1/TRBV3-2; cdr3_aa: CASSPGQTYGYTF; cdr3_nt: TGTGCCAGCAGCCCCGGACAGACCTATGGCTACACCTTC
cdr3_length: 15; d_call: TRBD2; j_call: TRBJ2-5; clone_size: NA; v_call: TRBV29-1; cdr3_aa: CSVERPSGSQETQYF; cdr3_nt: TGCAGCGTTGAAAGGCCTAGCGGGTCCCAAGAGACCCAGTACTTC
cdr3_length: 14; d_call: NA; j_call: TRBJ2-1; clone_size: NA; v_call: TRBV27; cdr3_aa: CASSYRGSYNEQFF; cdr3_nt: TGTGCCAGCAGTTATCGGGGTTCCTACAATGAGCAGTTCTTC
cdr3_length: 16; d_call: TRBD1; j_call: TRBJ1-6; clone_size: once; v_call: TRBV28; cdr3_aa: CASSRGQGGASSPLHF; cdr3_nt: TGTGCCAGCAGCCGCGGACAGGGGGGGGCGTCTTCACCCCTCCACTTT
cdr3_length: 17; d_call: TRBD2; j_call: TRBJ2-5; clone_size: NA; v_call: TRBV11-2; cdr3_aa: CASSFLSSGGPRETQYF; cdr3_nt: TGTGCCAGCAGCTTCCTGAGTAGCGGGGGGCCCAGGGAGACCCAGTACTTC
cdr3_length: 14; d_call: NA; j_call: TRBJ1-1; clone_size: NA; v_call: TRBV9; cdr3_aa: CASSIHLGNTEAFF; cdr3_nt: TGTGCCAGCAGCATCCACCTAGGGAACACTGAAGCTTTCTTT
cdr3_length: 15; d_call: TRBD1; j_call: TRBJ1-2; clone_size: few; v_call: TRBV7-2; cdr3_aa: CASSKGTGGFYGYTF; cdr3_nt: TGTGCCAGCAGCAAGGGGACAGGGGGATTTTATGGCTACACCTTC
cdr3_length: 15; d_call: NA; j_call: TRBJ2-2; clone_size: NA; v_call: TRBV9; cdr3_aa: CASTQDRSNTGELFF; cdr3_nt: TGTGCCAGCACCCAAGACAGGTCGAACACCGGGGAGCTGTTTTTT
cdr3_length: 15; d_call: TRBD1; j_call: TRBJ2-2; clone_size: NA; v_call: TRBV7-3; cdr3_aa: CASSLYRGRTGELFF; cdr3_nt: TGTGCCAGCAGCTTGTACAGGGGGCGAACCGGGGAGCTGTTTTTT